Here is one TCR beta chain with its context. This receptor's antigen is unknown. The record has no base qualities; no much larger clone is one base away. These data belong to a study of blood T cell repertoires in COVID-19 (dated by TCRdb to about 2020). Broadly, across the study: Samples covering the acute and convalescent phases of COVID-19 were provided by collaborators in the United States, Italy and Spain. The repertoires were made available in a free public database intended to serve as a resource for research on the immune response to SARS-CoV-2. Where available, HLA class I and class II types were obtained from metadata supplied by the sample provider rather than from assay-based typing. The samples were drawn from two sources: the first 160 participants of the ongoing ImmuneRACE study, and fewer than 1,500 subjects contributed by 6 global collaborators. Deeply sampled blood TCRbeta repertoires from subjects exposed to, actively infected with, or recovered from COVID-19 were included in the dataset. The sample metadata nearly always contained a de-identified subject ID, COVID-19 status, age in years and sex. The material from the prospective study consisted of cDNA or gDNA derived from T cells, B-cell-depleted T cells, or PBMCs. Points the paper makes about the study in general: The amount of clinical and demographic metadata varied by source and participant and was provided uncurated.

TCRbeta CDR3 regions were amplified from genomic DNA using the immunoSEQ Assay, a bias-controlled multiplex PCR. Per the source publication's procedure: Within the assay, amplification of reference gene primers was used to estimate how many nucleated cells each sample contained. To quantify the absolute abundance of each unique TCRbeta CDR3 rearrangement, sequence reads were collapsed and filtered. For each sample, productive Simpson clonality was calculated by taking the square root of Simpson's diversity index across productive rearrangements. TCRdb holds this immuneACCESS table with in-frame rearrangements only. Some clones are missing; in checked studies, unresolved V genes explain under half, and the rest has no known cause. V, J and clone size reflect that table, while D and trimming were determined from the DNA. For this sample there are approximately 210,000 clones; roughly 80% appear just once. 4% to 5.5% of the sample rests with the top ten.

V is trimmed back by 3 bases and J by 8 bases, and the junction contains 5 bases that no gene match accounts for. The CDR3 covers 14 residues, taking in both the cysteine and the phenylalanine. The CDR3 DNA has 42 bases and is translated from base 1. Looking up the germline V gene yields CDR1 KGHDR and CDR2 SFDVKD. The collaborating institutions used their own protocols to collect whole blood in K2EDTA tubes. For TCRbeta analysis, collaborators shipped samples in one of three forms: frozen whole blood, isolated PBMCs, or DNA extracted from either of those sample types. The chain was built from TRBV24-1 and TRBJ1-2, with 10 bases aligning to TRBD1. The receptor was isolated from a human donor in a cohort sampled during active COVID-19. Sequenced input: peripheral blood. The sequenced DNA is TGTGCCACCAGTGATCCCGGGACAGGGGACGGCTACACCTTC. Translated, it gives CATSDPGTGDGYTF.